This T cell receptor beta chain came from a study of T cell responses to AZD1222 COVID-19 vaccine. Germline V gene data show CDR1 as LGHDT and CDR2 as YNNKEL (reference sequence). J lost 0 bases, V lost 7 bases, and 1 base had no gene match. The CDR3 contains 13 residues. Overall study results and limits: The number of AZD1222 recipients seropositive at baseline was only six. Nearly half of the spike-specific TCRs reportedly recognize variant regions that carry no mutations. In a largely white British group with more females than males, clonal diversity was possibly underestimated.

Sequencing was performed with immunoSEQ multiplex PCR; in TCRdb, only in-frame clones are kept and a portion is missing. This sample has 65,000 to 95,000 clones, with about 91% found just once. A word on this clone: What it recognizes is unknown.

This material consisted of peripheral blood, taken on day 0 of MenACWY control vaccination. The chain links TRBV3-1 (or the pseudogene TRBV3-2) to TRBJ1-1, with TRBD1 matching over 8 bases. The sequence was obtained from an adult in good health. The CDR3 is CASTDRVNTEAFF. The CDR3 DNA reads as TGTGCCAGCACGGACAGGGTGAACACTGAAGCTTTCTTT.